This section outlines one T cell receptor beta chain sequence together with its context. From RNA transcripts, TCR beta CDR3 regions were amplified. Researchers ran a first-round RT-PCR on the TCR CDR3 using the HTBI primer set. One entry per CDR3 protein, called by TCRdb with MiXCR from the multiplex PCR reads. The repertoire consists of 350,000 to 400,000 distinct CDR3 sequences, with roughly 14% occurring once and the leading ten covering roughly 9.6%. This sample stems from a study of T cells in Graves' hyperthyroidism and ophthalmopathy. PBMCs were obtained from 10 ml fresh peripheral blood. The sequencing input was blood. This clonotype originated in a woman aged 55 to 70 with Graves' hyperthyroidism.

The CDR3 sequence is CASSASGSMSQFF. CDR3 nucleotide sequence: TGTGCCAGCAGTGCTAGCGGGAGTATGTCGCAGTTCTTC. The chain couples TRBV6-1 to TRBJ2-1; TRBD2 agrees at 10 bases. This CDR3 has 13 amino acids. V gave up 4 bases and J gave up 12 bases; unmatched junction bases: 6. The germline gives CDR1 MNHNS, CDR2 SASEGT.